This is a list of T cell receptor beta chains from one sample in a study of shared clonotypes between healthy human individuals. Clones were sequenced by immunoSEQ multiplex PCR, and TCRdb holds only the in-frame ones, with some missing. The sample has about 610,000 clones, approximately 97% seen once. Material: naive CD4+ T cells sorted from blood. Receptors originate from a woman in her thirties in good health. Each CDR3 is given without its conserved first and last residue.

j_call,v_call,cdr3_aa
TRBJ1-5,TRBV19,ASSTGRSNQPQH
TRBJ2-1,TRBV18,ASSTPGGEQF
TRBJ2-7,TRBV14,ASSQVGYEQY
TRBJ1-2,TRBV30,AWGSGTENYGYT
TRBJ2-3,TRBV7-2,ASSLLGATDTQY
TRBJ2-7,TRBV12-5,ASASGRGEQY
TRBJ1-2,TRBV4-1,ASSQDRAGTPTNYGYT
TRBJ2-5,TRBV30,AWDRGRVQETQY
TRBJ2-6,TRBV7-6,ASSLTGFILGANVLT
TRBJ2-5,TRBV19,ASSQTPGETQY
TRBJ2-2,TRBV2,ASSGTSGIITGELF
TRBJ2-7,TRBV6-5,ASSRGEGTPWEQY
TRBJ1-5,TRBV18,ASSPIGSGNQPQH
TRBJ1-1,TRBV2,ASSEGNLNTEAF
TRBJ2-7,TRBV4-1,ASSQHRLAGGNRTYEQY
TRBJ1-2,TRBV28,ASSPMSGTGVPNYGYT
TRBJ1-1,TRBV7-2,ASSLWGQGNTEAF
TRBJ1-3,TRBV6-5,ASSYSGMNSGNTIY
TRBJ1-1,TRBV5-1,ASSMEGNTEAF
TRBJ1-1,TRBV27,ASSKNTEAF
TRBJ2-3,TRBV5-5,ASSPEGLAIADTQY
TRBJ2-1,TRBV15,ATRAGVVNEQF
TRBJ1-2,TRBV28,ASLSGANYGYT
TRBJ2-7,TRBV7-3,ASSLGTGITYEQY
TRBJ2-5,TRBV2,ASSVSGIGETQY
TRBJ2-7,TRBV7-2,ASGMYGSSANYEQY
TRBJ2-7,TRBV28,ASSSGGALTYEQY
TRBJ2-2,TRBV7-3,ASSSQTYGELF
TRBJ1-1,TRBV7-8,ASSHVLWPEAF
TRBJ2-3,TRBV28,ASSPTPQGATDTQY
TRBJ1-1,TRBV15,ATSTRFGTLPNAF
TRBJ2-7,TRBV5-1,ASSLKAGVYEQY
TRBJ2-1,TRBV28,ASNPSGLSSYNEQF
TRBJ2-1,TRBV6-5,ASRIDVYSYNEQF
TRBJ2-7,TRBV27,ASSPTSRTATYEQY
TRBJ2-7,TRBV2,ASSEGGRGLYEQY
TRBJ1-1,TRBV19,ASSPQRAGSVAF
TRBJ1-2,TRBV7-2,ASSFSSYGYT
TRBJ1-1,TRBV5-1,ASRLGVGTVIF
TRBJ2-5,TRBV15,ATSRDRTNQETQY
TRBJ2-7,TRBV6-5,ASSYSILAGFYEQY